This entry lists 32 T cell receptor beta chains sequenced from one sample in a study of shared clonotypes between healthy human individuals. TCRdb keeps only in-frame clones here, not all; method: immunoSEQ multiplex PCR. The sample contains a few million clones, approximately 94% of which appear only once. The sample was naive CD4+ T cells sorted from blood. Subset meaning: CD45RA+ positively selected. All receptors derive from a young man in good health.

This clone was recorded once. The CDR3 is CASSSYRANTGELFF. The CDR3 DNA reads TGTGCCAGCAGCTCCTACAGGGCGAACACCGGGGAGCTGTTTTTT. The chain combines TRBV7-2 with TRBJ2-2, with a tentative D call TRBD1 (6 bases). Trimming cost V 4 bases and J 0 bases, with 9 bases left between them. The V gene's germline CDR1 is SGHTA and CDR2 FQGNSA. The CDR3 length is 15 residues.

V and J are TRBV5-4 and TRBJ2-1; 9 nucleotides line up with TRBD2. The CDR3 totals 17 residues. Germline lookup yields CDR1 SGHNT and CDR2 YYREEE (reference sequence). Unmatched junction bases numbered 7, after V lost 3 bases and J lost 0 bases. The CDR3 bases are TGTGCCAGCAGCTCCCGACTAGCGGAGAGCTCCTACAATGAGCAGTTCTTC. It is translated as CASSSRLAESSYNEQFF. The complete variable domain, with remaining parts taken from reference TRBV5-4 and TRBJ2-1, reads ETGVTQSPTHLIKTRGQQVTLRCSSQSGHNTVSWYQQALGQGPQFIFQYYREEENGRGNFPPRFSGLQFPNYSSELNVNALELDDSALYLCASSSRLAESSYNEQFFGPGTRLTVL.

J is TRBJ2-2 and V is TRBV13; 7 positions match TRBD1. The J segment lost 5 bases and the V segment lost 5 bases, leaving 11 bases of the junction unmatched. CDR1 and CDR2 (germline): PRHDT, FYEKMQ (reference sequence). The CDR3 contains 16 residues. CDR3 in amino acids: CASSRSTGLGTGELFF. The CDR3 DNA reads as TGTGCCAGCAGCAGATCGACAGGGTTGGGAACCGGGGAGCTGTTTTTT.

The chain carries TRBV10-3 and TRBJ2-7; a possible D gene is TRBD2 (6 bases). The CDR3 covers 14 residues. V was shortened by 0 bases and J by 2 bases, with 8 bases between the two germline ends. CDR1 and CDR2 from the germline V gene are ENHRY and SYGVKD. For the CDR3, the DNA is TGTGCCATCAGTGAGTCGCCGGGGGCCTACGAGCAGTACTTC. Translated: CAISESPGAYEQYF.

CDR3 region: CAWTTLLDNYGYTF. CDR3 DNA sequence: TGTGCCTGGACTACCCTCTTGGACAACTATGGCTACACCTTC. The J gene is TRBJ1-2, the V gene TRBV30; no firm D call. Between the trimmed V and J ends, which lost 4 bases and 2 bases, there was a span of 14 bases. Germline V CDR1 and CDR2: GTSNPN, SVGIG (reference sequence). This CDR3 contains 14 residues.

The V call is TRBV2, the J call TRBJ1-1, with D perhaps matching TRBD1 (5 bases). Germline CDR1 SNHLY, CDR2 FYNNEI. The CDR3 has 12 residues. Trimming stripped 4 bases from V and 10 bases from J, with 13 bases between. CDR3 amino acids: CASSAEAGTAFF. CDR3 nucleotide sequence: TGTGCCAGCAGTGCGGAGGCAGGGACAGCTTTCTTT.

This clone was observed a single time. The chain uses TRBV5-1 and TRBJ2-7; tentatively, D is TRBD1 (5 bases). The CDR3 runs 14 residues. Germline V gene sequence: CDR1 SGHRS, CDR2 YFSETQ. The V gene lost 4 bases and the J gene lost 1 base, with 12 bases spanning the gap. This chain's CDR3 is CASSPQGLSYEQYF. Here the CDR3 DNA reads TGCGCCAGCAGCCCCCAGGGCCTATCCTACGAGCAGTACTTC.

The chain has TRBV6-1 and TRBJ1-2, with TRBD1 as a possible D gene (6 bases). This CDR3 is built from 15 residues. The germline CDR1 and CDR2 sequences are MNHNS and SASEGT. The V gene lost 0 bases and the J gene lost 4 bases, with 12 bases spanning the gap. The DNA for the CDR3 is TGTGCCAGCAGTGAAGCTTCGGGACACATCTATGGCTACACCTTC. Protein product: CASSEASGHIYGYTF.

The chain employs TRBV27 and TRBJ2-3, with a weak D call TRBD1 (5 bases). This CDR3 contains 15 residues. V gave up 2 bases and J gave up 3 bases, with 12 bases separating them. From germline, CDR1 is MNHEY and CDR2 SMNVEV (reference sequence). CDR3 residues: CASSLQGVETDTQYF. The CDR3 bases are TGTGCCAGCAGTTTACAGGGTGTGGAGACAGATACGCAGTATTTT.

V usage is TRBV28 and J usage is TRBJ2-7; tentative D call: TRBD2 (5 bases). The CDR3 spans 15 residues. Per germline, CDR1 MDHEN and CDR2 SYDVKM. The germline V and J ends were trimmed by 3 bases and 0 bases, with 12 bases remaining between them. The CDR3, as DNA: TGTGCCAGCAGTTTTTCCCCGGGGAGCTCCTACGAGCAGTACTTC. It yields the protein CASSFSPGSSYEQYF.

This chain connects TRBV6-1 to TRBJ2-2; 10 bases match TRBD1. V gave up 5 bases and J gave up 5 bases; unmatched junction bases: 5. The length of the CDR3 is 15 residues. Germline V gene data show CDR1 as MNHNS and CDR2 as SASEGT. CDR3 DNA: TGTGCCAGCAGTACCCGGACAGGGGGAACCGGGGAGCTGTTTTTT. It encodes CASSTRTGGTGELFF.

The chain carries TRBV18 and TRBJ2-7; 7 bases are a match to TRBD2. J lost 7 bases, V lost 9 bases, and 21 bases had no gene match. This CDR3 is built from 16 residues. Germline values: CDR1 KGHSH, CDR2 LQKENI. CDR3 DNA sequence: TGTGCCAGTTCCGCCCCTCGGCGGGAGCCCCTAGGGGAGCAGTACTTC. It specifies CASSAPRREPLGEQYF.

The genes are TRBV2 and TRBJ1-1; tentatively, D is TRBD1 (5 bases). Trimming took off 6 bases at V and 0 bases at J, with 14 bases between the two ends. In germline, CDR1 is SNHLY, CDR2 FYNNEI. This CDR3 region has 15 residues. In DNA, the CDR3 is TGTGCCAGCAGGAGAACGGGGCTGATGAACACTGAAGCTTTCTTT. Translating it yields CASRRTGLMNTEAFF.

V is TRBV6-1 and J is TRBJ2-1, with D possibly being TRBD1 (6 bases). V was pared by 3 bases and J by 9 bases, with 15 bases between. The CDR3 consists of 14 residues. Germline V gene lookup returns CDR1 MNHNS and CDR2 SASEGT. CDR3 sequence reads: CASSDRGVRGEQFF. The DNA of the CDR3 is TGTGCCAGCAGTGACAGAGGAGTCAGGGGTGAGCAGTTCTTC.

The V gene is TRBV7-9, the J gene TRBJ1-2; weak D call: TRBD1 (5 bases). The CDR3 runs 16 residues. Germline values: CDR1 SEHNR, CDR2 FQNEAQ (reference sequence). V lost 0 bases and J 7 bases, leaving 18 bases between the germline ends. CDR3 DNA: TGTGCCAGCAGCTTAGCACAGCCTCACCTCGGGGGTGGCTACACCTTC. This encodes CASSLAQPHLGGGYTF.

The CDR3 bases are TGTGCCAGCAGCTCCGACAGCGGGTACGAGCAGTACTTC. Residues: CASSSDSGYEQYF. The chain joins TRBV7-3 to TRBJ2-7; a weak D match, TRBD2 (6 bases). The V gene lost 4 bases and the J gene lost 4 bases, with 11 bases spanning the gap. Germline V gene sequence: CDR1 SGHTA, CDR2 FQGTGA. The CDR3 consists of 13 residues.

V usage is TRBV9 and J usage is TRBJ2-5; 7 bases are shared with TRBD2. V shed 3 bases and J 5 bases; nucleotides not matched to a gene: 10. Per germline, CDR1 SGDLS and CDR2 YYNGEE. The CDR3 is made up of 15 amino acids. CDR3 nucleotides: TGTGCCAGCAGCGCCGTTCCGGGAGGCAGGGAGACCCAGTACTTC. Translating it yields CASSAVPGGRETQYF.

The rearrangement uses TRBV7-2 and TRBJ2-2; TRBD1 might be the D (5 bases). Germline CDR1 and CDR2: SGHTA and FQGNSA. The CDR3 is 15 residues long. The V gene lost 5 bases and the J gene lost 3 bases, with 13 bases spanning the gap. For the CDR3, the DNA is TGTGCCAGCAGCAGCCAGGGCCGAGACACCGGGGAGCTGTTTTTT. Translation gives CASSSQGRDTGELFF.

This clone has a single count. V is TRBV6-4 and J is TRBJ1-2; 7 nucleotides align to TRBD1. This CDR3 has 13 residues. Germline trimming cut 2 bases from V and 8 bases from J; bases unmatched to any gene: 5. Germline loops: CDR1 MRHNA, CDR2 SNTAGT. CDR3 nucleotides: TGTGCCAGCAGTGACCCAGGGGGTCTGGGCTACACCTTC. This gives the protein CASSDPGGLGYTF.

The rearrangement links TRBV4-1 to TRBJ1-1, with TRBD1 matching over 7 bases. Germline V CDR1 and CDR2: MGHRA, YSYEKL. The trim removed 7 bases at V and 1 base at J, leaving 9 bases unmatched. The CDR3 covers 15 residues. CDR3: CASTPTGVGNTEAFF. CDR3 DNA sequence: TGCGCCAGCACTCCTACAGGGGTGGGGAACACTGAAGCTTTCTTT.

CDR3 amino acids: CASSWAGLAGVDTQYF. Here the CDR3 DNA reads TGTGCCAGCAGTTGGGCGGGACTAGCGGGAGTGGATACGCAGTATTTT. V gene TRBV6-5 combines with J gene TRBJ2-3, with 14 bases aligning to TRBD2. The CDR3 consists of 16 residues. The germline V gene encodes CDR1 MNHEY and CDR2 SVGAGI. V gave up 4 bases and J gave up 6 bases; unmatched junction bases: 6.

The chain couples TRBV18 to TRBJ2-1; 8 bases are shared with TRBD2. Germline loops: CDR1 KGHSH, CDR2 LQKENI. CDR3 length: 17 amino acids. V trimming: 1 base; J trimming: 6 bases; junction bases outside the gene matches: 11. CDR3 sequence reads: CASSPLLTGGSGNEQFF. The CDR3 DNA sequence: TGTGCCAGCTCACCACTTCTCACGGGAGGGTCGGGCAATGAGCAGTTCTTC.

The V gene is TRBV18, the J gene TRBJ2-1, with 10 bases aligning to TRBD2. CDR1 is KGHSH, CDR2 LQKENI, per germline. CDR3 length: 16 residues. With 2 bases clipped from V and 2 bases from J, the junction kept 3 bases outside the gene matches. The CDR3 protein is CASSPIAGGAYNEQFF. CDR3 sequence (DNA): TGTGCCAGCTCACCAATAGCGGGAGGCGCCTACAATGAGCAGTTCTTC.

This CDR3 is CASSNSGPWVEKLFF. CDR3 in DNA: TGTGCCAGCAGCAATTCGGGACCTTGGGTTGAAAAACTGTTTTTT. The chain carries TRBV21-1 and TRBJ1-4. TRBV21-1 is annotated as a pseudogene. This CDR3 is 15 amino acids long.

The chain combines TRBV18 with TRBJ2-1; TRBD2 might be the D (6 bases). The CDR3 covers 16 residues. Trimming left V 0 bases short and J 7 bases short, with 16 bases between. Germline V lookup: CDR1 KGHSH, CDR2 LQKENI. For the CDR3, the DNA is TGTGCCAGCTCACCACCGGTTCGGGAGTTCGTAAATGAGCAGTTCTTC. This gives the protein CASSPPVREFVNEQFF.

The chain's CDR3 is CAISDSITEAFF. The CDR3 DNA is TGTGCCATCAGTGACTCGATCACTGAAGCTTTCTTT. The gene calls are TRBV10-3 and TRBJ1-1; D unresolved. From germline, CDR1 is ENHRY and CDR2 SYGVKD. Trimming took 3 bases from V and 4 from J, leaving 6 bases between them. The CDR3 has 12 residues.

J is TRBJ2-2 and V is TRBV19; TRBD2 aligns across 12 bases. The CDR3 contains 16 residues. In germline, CDR1 is LNHDA, CDR2 SQIVND (reference sequence). The ends lost 6 bases at V and 4 bases at J; junction bases unmatched: 6. The CDR3 DNA follows: TGTGCCAGTAGCACAACTAGCGGGGGGTTCACCGGGGAGCTGTTTTTT. Amino acid sequence: CASSTTSGGFTGELFF.

The rearrangement uses TRBV4-1 and TRBJ2-3; possible D gene TRBD2, 6 bases. V lost 1 base and J 3 bases, leaving 17 bases between the germline ends. This CDR3 contains 17 residues. Germline V gene sequence: CDR1 MGHRA, CDR2 YSYEKL. CDR3 DNA sequence: TGCGCCAGCAGCCAAGGGGCAGGAAGTGGGGGGACAGATACGCAGTATTTT. This codes for CASSQGAGSGGTDTQYF.

The V and J genes are TRBV4-1 and TRBJ2-7; possibly TRBD1 or TRBD2 for D (5 bases each). The germline V and J ends were trimmed by 2 bases and 6 bases, with 14 bases remaining between them. Germline CDR1 reads MGHRA; CDR2 reads YSYEKL. The CDR3 has 14 residues. CDR3 loop: CASSQPGPLSEQYF. CDR3 nucleotides: TGCGCCAGCAGCCAACCGGGACCTCTCTCCGAGCAGTACTTC.

V is TRBV10-1 and J is TRBJ2-7, with no clear D. This CDR3 is 13 amino acids long. CDR1 and CDR2 from the germline V gene are WNHNN and SYGVQD (reference sequence). The ends were cut back, 9 bases at V and 5 bases at J, with 17 bases in the middle. CDR3 in DNA: TGCGCCAGTTCGGACGCCAGCATGCACGAGCAGTACTTC. Its translation is CASSDASMHEQYF.

V usage is TRBV6-6 and J usage is TRBJ2-7; D remains ambiguous. Germline CDR1 reads MNHNY; CDR2 reads SVGAGI (reference sequence). The V end lost 6 bases, the J end lost 5 bases, and 14 bases lay between the germline ends. This CDR3 has 13 residues. CDR3 amino acids: CASSRLRSDEQYF. The CDR3, as DNA: TGTGCCAGCAGCCGCTTACGGTCCGACGAGCAGTACTTC.

The rearrangement uses TRBV29-1 and TRBJ2-1, with D possibly TRBD2 on 5 matching bases. Trimming took off 5 bases at V and 9 bases at J, with 8 bases between the two ends. The CDR3 is 10 residues long. From germline, CDR1 is SQVTM and CDR2 ANQGSEA. The CDR3 region is CSVKLGEQFF. CDR3 in DNA: TGCAGCGTTAAACTAGGTGAGCAGTTCTTC.